The next 2 T cell receptor beta chains were all read from a single sample in a study of T cell responses to AZD1222 COVID-19 vaccine. Produced via immunoSEQ multiplex PCR; TCRdb's table is partial and in-frame only. This table has about 45,000 clones, roughly 78% appearing once. The specimen was peripheral blood, collected 28 days after the second dose of the MenACWY control vaccine. The receptors stem from an adult who received the MenACWY meningococcal vaccine as a control.

The J gene is TRBJ1-2, the V gene TRBV27, with 10 bases lining up with TRBD1. CDR3 length: 16 amino acids. Losses at the gene ends were 7 bases for V and 2 bases for J; bases not matched to a gene: 10. Germline V gene data show CDR1 as MNHEY and CDR2 as SMNVEV (reference sequence). CDR3 coding DNA: TGTGCCAGCACCCGGGACAGGGGTGTGCGGAACTATGGCTACACCTTC. Encoded protein: CASTRDRGVRNYGYTF.

This chain uses TRBV3-1 (or the pseudogene TRBV3-2) with TRBJ1-5, with D tentatively TRBD1 (6 bases). Trimming pared 4 bases from V and 11 bases from J, leaving 18 bases between. The CDR3 contains 14 residues. Germline V gene data show CDR1 as LGHDT and CDR2 as YNNKEL (reference sequence). CDR3 bases: TGTGCCAGCAGCCCATCCTTCGAGGGGGTGACCCAGCATTTT. Translation: CASSPSFEGVTQHF.